The rows below give T cell receptor beta chains drawn from one sample of a study of response to subunit inactivated influenza vaccine. Each CDR3 protein gets one entry after TCRdb re-called the RT-PCR reads with MiXCR. Of 500,000 to 600,000 distinct CDR3 sequences in the sample, about 15% were seen once. This material consisted of CD4+ T cells sorted from PBMCs, taken 23 to 25 months after vaccination. Receptor source: a man aged 50-75 years who received an inactivated influenza vaccine. Each CDR3 is given with its conserved first and last residue. The D gene is left open where the match is weak. The size of a clone is reported for some rows only, either as once, few or many, or as a class for expanded clones.

v_call: TRBV6-6
j_call: TRBJ1-2
clone_size: NA
d_call: NA
cdr3_aa: CASSRQDYGYTF
cdr3_nt: TGTGCCAGCAGCCGACAGGACTATGGCTACACCTTC

v_call: TRBV20-1
j_call: TRBJ2-7
clone_size: few
d_call: TRBD2
cdr3_aa: CSARGETSGRLSYEQYF
cdr3_nt: TGCAGTGCTAGGGGGGAGACTAGCGGGAGGCTCTCCTACGAGCAGTACTTC

v_call: TRBV5-1
j_call: TRBJ2-7
clone_size: NA
d_call: NA
cdr3_aa: CASSLTGTGEQYF
cdr3_nt: TGCGCCAGCAGCTTGACAGGCACGGGCGAGCAGTACTTC

v_call: TRBV20-1
j_call: TRBJ2-3
clone_size: few
d_call: NA
cdr3_aa: CSARSWGEYTDTQYF
cdr3_nt: TGCAGTGCTAGATCTTGGGGGGAGTACACAGATACGCAGTATTTT

v_call: TRBV20-1
j_call: TRBJ1-4
clone_size: NA
d_call: TRBD1
cdr3_aa: CSADQGGTNEKLFF
cdr3_nt: TGCAGTGCCGACCAGGGGGGCACTAATGAAAAACTGTTTTTT

v_call: TRBV9
j_call: TRBJ2-3
clone_size: once
d_call: NA
cdr3_aa: CASSVNSGDTQYF
cdr3_nt: TGTGCCAGCAGCGTGAATTCGGGGGATACGCAGTATTTT

v_call: TRBV27
j_call: TRBJ2-1
clone_size: NA
d_call: TRBD2
cdr3_aa: CASRPLRGYNEQFF
cdr3_nt: TGTGCCAGCAGGCCCCTGCGGGGGTACAATGAGCAGTTCTTC

v_call: TRBV27
j_call: TRBJ2-3
clone_size: NA
d_call: NA
cdr3_aa: CASSLQDPTVDTQYF
cdr3_nt: TGTGCCAGCAGTTTACAGGACCCGACCGTAGATACGCAGTATTTT

v_call: TRBV19
j_call: TRBJ2-3
clone_size: few
d_call: NA
cdr3_aa: CASIPASTDTQYF
cdr3_nt: TGTGCCAGTATCCCAGCTAGCACAGATACGCAGTATTTT

v_call: TRBV7-2
j_call: TRBJ1-4
clone_size: NA
d_call: NA
cdr3_aa: CASSLEALSNEKLFF
cdr3_nt: TGTGCCAGCAGCTTAGAGGCGCTCTCTAATGAAAAACTGTTTTTT

v_call: TRBV4-2
j_call: TRBJ2-1
clone_size: many
d_call: TRBD1
cdr3_aa: CASSQAGQGAMEQFF
cdr3_nt: TGTGCCAGCAGCCAAGCGGGACAGGGGGCTATGGAGCAGTTCTTC

v_call: TRBV3-1
j_call: TRBJ1-3
clone_size: NA
d_call: NA
cdr3_aa: CASSSIKNPRSGNTIYF
cdr3_nt: TGTGCCAGCAGCTCGATCAAGAATCCTCGCTCTGGAAACACCATATATTTT

v_call: TRBV3-1
j_call: TRBJ2-1
clone_size: NA
d_call: NA
cdr3_aa: CASSPPSVAYNEQFF
cdr3_nt: TGTGCCAGCAGCCCACCTAGCGTTGCCTACAATGAGCAGTTCTTC

v_call: TRBV7-8
j_call: TRBJ2-3
clone_size: NA
d_call: NA
cdr3_aa: CASSLVWSSTDTQYF
cdr3_nt: TGTGCCAGCAGCTTAGTGTGGTCTAGCACAGATACGCAGTATTTT

v_call: TRBV29-1
j_call: TRBJ2-7
clone_size: NA
d_call: NA
cdr3_aa: CSVSPQGNSYEQYF
cdr3_nt: TGCAGCGTTAGCCCTCAGGGGAACTCCTACGAGCAGTACTTC

v_call: TRBV4-1
j_call: TRBJ2-1
clone_size: once
d_call: NA
cdr3_aa: CASSQGFGSRDYNEQFF
cdr3_nt: TGCGCCAGCAGCCAAGGTTTTGGTTCCCGCGACTACAATGAGCAGTTCTTC

v_call: TRBV6-1
j_call: TRBJ2-3
clone_size: NA
d_call: TRBD1
cdr3_aa: CASRPGTAPGDTQYF
cdr3_nt: TGTGCCAGCAGACCCGGGACAGCCCCTGGAGATACGCAGTATTTT

v_call: TRBV12-3/TRBV12-4
j_call: TRBJ1-1
clone_size: few
d_call: NA
cdr3_aa: CASSQGRISNTEAFF
cdr3_nt: TGTGCCAGCTCTCAAGGAAGGATATCGAACACTGAAGCTTTCTTT

v_call: TRBV5-6
j_call: TRBJ1-2
clone_size: NA
d_call: NA
cdr3_aa: CASSLDVNYGYTF
cdr3_nt: TGTGCCAGCAGCTTGGACGTTAACTATGGCTACACCTTC

v_call: TRBV15
j_call: TRBJ2-1
clone_size: NA
d_call: NA
cdr3_aa: CATSRGASNADNEQFF
cdr3_nt: TGTGCCACCAGCAGAGGTGCCTCCAACGCCGACAATGAGCAGTTCTTC

v_call: TRBV7-2
j_call: TRBJ2-1
clone_size: many
d_call: NA
cdr3_aa: CASSLAGGRNNEQFF
cdr3_nt: TGTGCCAGCAGCTTAGCCGGGGGTCGGAACAATGAGCAGTTCTTC

v_call: TRBV30
j_call: TRBJ2-2
clone_size: few
d_call: TRBD2
cdr3_aa: CAWKGLANTGELFF
cdr3_nt: TGTGCCTGGAAAGGACTAGCGAACACCGGGGAGCTGTTTTTT

v_call: TRBV28
j_call: TRBJ2-3
clone_size: few
d_call: TRBD1
cdr3_aa: CASSGTGIDTQYF
cdr3_nt: TGTGCCAGCAGCGGGACAGGGATAGATACGCAGTATTTT